The 16 T cell receptor beta chains in this list originate from one sample, sequenced in a study of long-term antiretroviral therapy in people with HIV (dated 2022 in TCRdb). Sequencing of the TRB variable region was done with the immunoSEQ hsTCRB v3.0 assay at survey level resolution. TCRdb mirrors the immuneACCESS table, restricted to in-frame sequences. Some clones are absent from its copies; in checked studies, under half trace to an unresolved V gene, and the reason for the others is unknown. The sample table contains over 9,500 clones; only one count was recorded for under 85% of them. The ten top clones hold just over 20% of the sample. This specimen was unsorted PBMCs, taken 1.8 years before starting antiretroviral therapy. The receptors shown here come from a man between 40 and 49 years old with HIV.

The chain recombines TRBV29-1 with TRBJ1-1, with D possibly matching TRBD1 (6 bases). CDR3 length: 15 residues. Trimming removed 6 bases from V and 0 bases from J, with 17 bases in between. CDR1 SQVTM and CDR2 ANQGSEA come from the germline V gene. CDR3 sequence: CSVGTQGIMNTEAFF. CDR3 nucleotides: TGCAGCGTGGGGACTCAGGGGATTATGAACACTGAAGCTTTCTTT.

The sample holds one count of this clone. This chain links TRBV5-5 with TRBJ2-1, with 10 bases aligning to TRBD1. V gave up 4 bases and J gave up 4 bases; unmatched junction bases: 8. This CDR3 has 16 amino acids. Per germline, CDR1 SGHKS and CDR2 YYEKEE (reference sequence). The CDR3 loop is CASSLPTGGLYNEQFF. CDR3 DNA: TGTGCCAGCAGCCTCCCGACAGGGGGCTTGTACAATGAGCAGTTCTTC.

This chain joins TRBV2 and TRBJ2-5, with a weak D call TRBD1 (6 bases). The V gene lost 7 bases and the J gene lost 5 bases, with 11 bases spanning the gap. The CDR3 has 12 residues. The germline CDR1 and CDR2 sequences are SNHLY and FYNNEI. CDR3 DNA sequence: TGTGCCAGCAAAGACAGGAGGGAGACCCAGTACTTC. It specifies CASKDRRETQYF.

This clone has a single count. This chain links TRBV5-6 with TRBJ1-5; TRBD1 is a possible D gene (5 bases). CDR1 SGHDT and CDR2 YYEEEE come from the germline V gene. This CDR3 region has 14 residues. Trimming removed 3 bases from V and 2 bases from J, with 9 bases in between. CDR3 loop: CASSSLQGNQPQHF. In nucleotides, the CDR3 is TGTGCCAGCAGCTCTTTACAGGGCAATCAGCCCCAGCATTTT.

This chain uses TRBV19 with TRBJ2-1; TRBD2 agrees at 11 bases. The V gene end was trimmed by 3 bases and the J gene end by 5 bases; junction bases not matched to a gene: 12. CDR1 LNHDA and CDR2 SQIVND come from the germline V gene (reference sequence). The length of the CDR3 is 18 residues. CDR3 DNA sequence: TGTGCCAGTAGTATGGGGCCTAGCGGGGGGCATCTAAACAATGAGCAGTTCTTC. This encodes CASSMGPSGGHLNNEQFF. The full variable domain, completed using reference TRBV19 and TRBJ2-1, is DGGITQSPKYLFRKEGQNVTLSCEQNLNHDAMYWYRQDPGQGLRLIYYSQIVNDFQKGDIAEGYSVSREKKESFPLTVTSAQKNPTAFYLCASSMGPSGGHLNNEQFFGPGTRLTVL.

This clone has more than one count but fewer than ten. The chain couples TRBV28 to TRBJ1-2; 7 bases are a match to TRBD1. The ends lost 6 bases at V and 6 bases at J; junction bases unmatched: 7. The CDR3 is made up of 13 amino acids. The V gene's germline CDR1 is MDHEN and CDR2 SYDVKM. The CDR3 DNA sequence: TGTGCCAGCAGATCCGGGACAGACAATGGCTACACCTTC. This translates into CASRSGTDNGYTF.

The J gene is TRBJ2-7, the V gene TRBV2; 9 bases align to TRBD1. Germline-derived CDR1 and CDR2 are SNHLY and FYNNEI. Trimming at V came to 6 bases and at J to 4 bases, leaving 1 base not matched to a gene. The CDR3 has 12 amino acids. CDR3: CASRDRGYEQYF. The CDR3 nucleotides are TGTGCCAGCAGGGACAGGGGATACGAGCAGTACTTC.

CDR3 sequence reads: CASSSTANYGYTF. The CDR3, as DNA: TGTGCCAGCTCATCGACAGCTAACTATGGCTACACCTTC. The chain joins TRBV18 to TRBJ1-2; D might be TRBD1 (5 bases). The CDR3 sequence is 13 residues long. Trimming cost V 5 bases and J 0 bases, with 7 bases left between them. CDR1 KGHSH and CDR2 LQKENI come from the germline V gene.

This clone has just one count. The V call is TRBV11-2, the J call TRBJ2-6; D call uncertain. This CDR3 contains 18 residues. Trimming took off 1 base at V and 1 base at J, with 14 bases between the two ends. The germline V gene has CDR1 SGHAT and CDR2 FQNNGV. This CDR3 reads CASSLVQPSSSGANVLTF. CDR3 nucleotide sequence: TGTGCCAGCAGCTTAGTTCAACCTTCCTCATCTGGGGCCAACGTCCTGACTTTC.

The genes are TRBV14 and TRBJ2-5; weak D call: TRBD2 (5 bases). V lost 4 bases, J lost 1 base, and 7 bases lay in between. This CDR3 region has 13 residues. Germline V lookup: CDR1 SGHDN, CDR2 FVKESK. CDR3 amino acids: CASSRGLQETQYF. Written as DNA, the CDR3 is TGTGCCAGCAGCCGAGGACTCCAAGAGACCCAGTACTTC.

The V call is TRBV10-1, the J call TRBJ2-1; 9 nucleotides align to TRBD1. Germline V CDR1 and CDR2: WNHNN, SYGVQD (reference sequence). This CDR3 is 15 amino acids long. V lost 4 bases, J lost 1 base, and 2 bases stayed unmatched. CDR3 sequence reads: CASSAGTGSYNEQFF. CDR3 in DNA: TGCGCCAGCAGTGCCGGGACAGGGTCCTACAATGAGCAGTTCTTC.

This clone showed up just once. The chain combines TRBV4-2 with TRBJ2-1; D possibly corresponds to TRBD2 (5 bases). The CDR3 extends over 15 amino acids. V was trimmed by 0 bases and J by 4 bases, leaving 10 bases between them. Germline CDR1 reads LGHNA; CDR2 reads YNFKEQ. The CDR3 reads CASSQDRGTYNEQFF. The CDR3 DNA reads TGTGCCAGCAGCCAAGATCGGGGAACATACAATGAGCAGTTCTTC.

The CDR3 nucleotides are TGTGCCAGCAGCCTTCTGAGGGGGCAGTCCTACAATGAGCAGTTCTTC. This encodes CASSLLRGQSYNEQFF. The chain uses TRBV7-9 and TRBJ2-1; 7 nucleotides line up with TRBD1. The V gene's germline CDR1 is SEHNR and CDR2 FQNEAQ (reference sequence). The ends lost 5 bases at V and 1 base at J; junction bases unmatched: 8. CDR3 length equals 16 residues.

This clone is medium-sized in the sample. This sequence joins TRBV10-2 and TRBJ2-7, with 8 nucleotides matching TRBD1. Germline V CDR1 and CDR2: WSHSY, SAAADI. V lost 7 bases, J lost 0 bases, and 5 bases stayed unmatched. The CDR3 runs to 14 residues. CDR3 sequence reads: CASTMTGASYEQYF. The CDR3 DNA reads as TGCGCCAGCACCATGACAGGGGCCTCCTACGAGCAGTACTTC.

The genes are TRBV27 and TRBJ2-4; 12 positions match TRBD1. Germline V lookup: CDR1 MNHEY, CDR2 SMNVEV (reference sequence). V shed 5 bases, J shed 6 bases, and the junction held 2 bases outside the gene matches. CDR3 length equals 14 residues. The CDR3 sequence: CASSAGQGANIQYF. The CDR3 region has the DNA TGTGCCAGCAGTGCGGGACAGGGGGCAAACATTCAGTACTTC.

The rearrangement joins TRBV5-1 to TRBJ2-3, with 13 bases lining up with TRBD2. Looked up from germline, CDR1 is SGHRS and CDR2 is YFSETQ. The CDR3 length is 15 residues. V shed 4 bases and J 6 bases; nucleotides not matched to a gene: 5. The CDR3 reads CASSATTSGGDTQYF. CDR3 sequence (DNA): TGCGCCAGCAGCGCGACGACTAGCGGGGGGGATACGCAGTATTTT.